This T cell receptor (beta chain) was sequenced for a study of T cell responses to AZD1222 COVID-19 vaccine. Study-level results: Breadth and depth of Spike-specific TCRs rose after two AZD1222 doses. Seropositive AZD1222 recipients at baseline numbered only five or six. With dominance at 160-218 and 743-854, vaccine-associated CD4 TCRs spanned spike.

CDR1 and CDR2 (germline): MNHNY, SVGAGI (reference sequence). The CDR3 runs 18 residues. Trimming pared 5 bases from V and 4 bases from J, leaving 26 bases between. Concerning this clone itself: Its antigen is unidentified.

Generated by immunoSEQ multiplex PCR, the TCRdb table keeps only in-frame clones and is missing some. Of 180,000 or so clones detected, around 88% appear once; the ten largest clones hold roughly 7.7%. The TCR was taken from an adult in good health. The rearrangement joins TRBV6-6 to TRBJ1-2; TRBD1 is a possible D gene (5 bases). The material was peripheral blood, obtained on day 0 of AZD1222 vaccination. The CDR3 bases are TGTGCCAGCAGTCCGTCGAAAGACGGGACCGTCCGGGTCTATGGCTACACCTTC. It encodes CASSPSKDGTVRVYGYTF.